This paragraph reports one T cell receptor (beta chain). Patients at the Seattle site were enrolled during active infection and followed longitudinally. This CDR3 has 17 amino acids. Germline CDR1 and CDR2: SEHNR and FQNEAQ (reference sequence). V lost 4 bases to trimming and J lost 2 bases; unmatched junction nucleotides: 6. Original methodology: Amplification of reference gene primers was used by the study to estimate nucleated cell counts. Data came from immunoSEQ multiplex PCR; TCRdb stores just in-frame clones and leaves some out. V and J calls and clone size follow that table, whereas D and trimming were derived from the DNA. This sample has fewer than 200,000 clones, with roughly 80% found just once. This sample was included in a study of blood T cell repertoires in COVID-19.

The sample taken for sequencing was peripheral blood. The clonotype comes from a woman aged 80 or older with COVID-19, enrolled during active disease. The V call is TRBV7-9, the J call TRBJ2-4, with 12 bases lining up with TRBD1. This CDR3 is CASSSQGQGASKNIQYF. The CDR3 DNA is TGTGCCAGCAGCTCGCAGGGACAGGGGGCGTCCAAAAACATTCAGTACTTC.